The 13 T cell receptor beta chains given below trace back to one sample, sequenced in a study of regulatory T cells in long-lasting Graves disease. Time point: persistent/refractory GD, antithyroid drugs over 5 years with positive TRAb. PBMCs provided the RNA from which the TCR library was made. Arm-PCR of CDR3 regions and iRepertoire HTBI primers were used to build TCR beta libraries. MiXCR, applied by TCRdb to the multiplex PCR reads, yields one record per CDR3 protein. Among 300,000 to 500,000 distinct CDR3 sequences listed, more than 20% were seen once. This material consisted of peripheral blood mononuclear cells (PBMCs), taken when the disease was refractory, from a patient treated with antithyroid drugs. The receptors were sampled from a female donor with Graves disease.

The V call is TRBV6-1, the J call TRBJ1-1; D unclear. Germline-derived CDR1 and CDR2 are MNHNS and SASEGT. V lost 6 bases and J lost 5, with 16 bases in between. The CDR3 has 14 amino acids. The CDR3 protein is CASRFRGGGTEAFF. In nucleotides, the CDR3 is TGTGCCAGCAGGTTCCGGGGAGGTGGGACTGAAGCTTTCTTT.

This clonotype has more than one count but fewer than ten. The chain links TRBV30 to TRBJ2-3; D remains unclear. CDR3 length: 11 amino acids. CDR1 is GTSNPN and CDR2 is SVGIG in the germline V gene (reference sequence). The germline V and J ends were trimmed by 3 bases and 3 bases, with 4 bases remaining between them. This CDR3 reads CAWRNTDTQYF. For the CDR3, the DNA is TGTGCCTGGAGAAATACAGATACGCAGTATTTT.

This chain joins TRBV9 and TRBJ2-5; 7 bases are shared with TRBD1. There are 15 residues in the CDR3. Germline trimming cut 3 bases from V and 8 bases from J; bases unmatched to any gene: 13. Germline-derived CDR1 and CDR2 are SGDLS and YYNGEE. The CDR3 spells CASSAEGTALETQYF. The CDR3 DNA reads TGTGCCAGCAGCGCAGAGGGGACAGCGTTGGAAACCCAGTACTTC.

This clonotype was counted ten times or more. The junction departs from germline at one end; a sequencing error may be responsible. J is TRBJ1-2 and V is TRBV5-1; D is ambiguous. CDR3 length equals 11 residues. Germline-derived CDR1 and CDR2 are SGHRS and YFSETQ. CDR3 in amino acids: CASSLGGGYTF. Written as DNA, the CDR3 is TGTGCCAGCAGTTTAGGTGGTGGCTACACCTTC.

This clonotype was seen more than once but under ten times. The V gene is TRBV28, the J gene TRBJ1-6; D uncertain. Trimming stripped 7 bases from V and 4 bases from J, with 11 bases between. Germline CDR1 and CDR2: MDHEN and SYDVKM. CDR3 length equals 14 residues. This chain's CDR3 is CASTPGGYNSPLHF. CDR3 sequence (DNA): TGTGCCAGCACGCCCGGAGGGTATAATTCACCCCTCCACTTT.

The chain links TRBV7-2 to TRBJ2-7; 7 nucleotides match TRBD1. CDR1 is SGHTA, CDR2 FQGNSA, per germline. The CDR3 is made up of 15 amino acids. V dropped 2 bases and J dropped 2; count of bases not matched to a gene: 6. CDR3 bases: TGTGCCAGCAGCTTAAACGGGACAGAGACCTACGAGCAGTACTTC. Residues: CASSLNGTETYEQYF.

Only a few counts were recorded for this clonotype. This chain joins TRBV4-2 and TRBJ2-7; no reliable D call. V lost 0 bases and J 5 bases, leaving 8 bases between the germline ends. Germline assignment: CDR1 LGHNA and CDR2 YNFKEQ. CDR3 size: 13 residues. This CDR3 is CASSQDRWDEQYF. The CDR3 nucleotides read TGTGCCAGCAGCCAAGATAGGTGGGACGAGCAGTACTTC.

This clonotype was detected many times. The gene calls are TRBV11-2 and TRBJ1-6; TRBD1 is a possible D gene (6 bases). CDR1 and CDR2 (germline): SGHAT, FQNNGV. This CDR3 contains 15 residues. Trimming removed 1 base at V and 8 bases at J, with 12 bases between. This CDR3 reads CASSLARGRDSPLHF. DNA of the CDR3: TGTGCCAGCAGCTTAGCCAGGGGCAGGGATTCACCCCTCCACTTT.

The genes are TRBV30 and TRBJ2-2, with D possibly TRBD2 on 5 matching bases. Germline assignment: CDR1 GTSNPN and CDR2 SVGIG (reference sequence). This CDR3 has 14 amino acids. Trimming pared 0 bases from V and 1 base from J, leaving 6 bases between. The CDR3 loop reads CAWSVLVNTGELFF. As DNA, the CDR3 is TGTGCCTGGAGTGTACTAGTGAACACCGGGGAGCTGTTTTTT.

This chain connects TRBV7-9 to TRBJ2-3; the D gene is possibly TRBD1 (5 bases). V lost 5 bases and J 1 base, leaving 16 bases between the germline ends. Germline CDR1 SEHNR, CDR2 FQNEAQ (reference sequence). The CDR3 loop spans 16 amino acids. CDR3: CASSPPAGARTDTQYF. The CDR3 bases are TGTGCCAGCAGCCCCCCGGCTGGGGCTCGCACAGATACGCAGTATTTT.

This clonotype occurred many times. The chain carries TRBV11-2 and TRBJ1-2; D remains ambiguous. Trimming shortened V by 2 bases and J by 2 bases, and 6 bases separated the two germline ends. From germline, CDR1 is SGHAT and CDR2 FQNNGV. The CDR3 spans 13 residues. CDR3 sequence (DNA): TGTGCCAGCAGCTTAAAACAGAACTATGGCTACACCTTC. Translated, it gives CASSLKQNYGYTF.

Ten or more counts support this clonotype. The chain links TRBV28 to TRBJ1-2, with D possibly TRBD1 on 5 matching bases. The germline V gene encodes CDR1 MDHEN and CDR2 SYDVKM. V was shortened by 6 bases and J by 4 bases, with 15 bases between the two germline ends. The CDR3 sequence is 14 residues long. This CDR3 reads CASSLPTGGYGYTF. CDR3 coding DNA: TGTGCCAGCAGCCTTCCCACAGGAGGCTATGGCTACACCTTC.

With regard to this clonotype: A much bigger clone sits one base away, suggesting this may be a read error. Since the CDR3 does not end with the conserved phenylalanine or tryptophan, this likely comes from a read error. The CDR3 DNA follows: TGTGCCAGCAGCCCGAACGGACAGGCGAACACTGAAGCTTTCCTT. Translated: CASSPNGQANTEAFL. This sequence joins TRBV11-2 and TRBJ1-1; 7 bases line up with TRBD1. V lost 5 bases, J lost 1 base, and 7 bases stayed unmatched. This CDR3 comprises 15 residues. In germline, CDR1 is SGHAT, CDR2 FQNNGV.